What follows describes a single TCR beta chain. The target antigen is unknown. The data were obtained in a study of cytomegalovirus exposure and HLA in healthy donors. As for the study in general: Drawn from HLA-typed donors, around 85 million unique TCRs were held in an early data release. Falling in the Caucasian-associated ancestry cluster were about four fifths of 300 to 500 genotyped donors.

Findings and limits, study-wide: For most TCR sequences rarity was the rule, although some public TCRs occurred in many donors. In all likelihood, a cluster of highly shared sequence variants was a sequencing artifact.

Germline CDR1 SNHLY, CDR2 FYNNEI. Trimming stripped 1 base from V and 4 bases from J, with 11 bases between. The CDR3 has 15 amino acids. Primers included in the PCR were 60 Vbeta and 13 Jbeta primers. Clones were sequenced by immunoSEQ multiplex PCR, and TCRdb holds only the in-frame ones, with some missing. The sample lists approximately 160,000 clones, 68% seen once, with less than 3% in the top ten. This clonotype originated in a woman in her thirties or forties in good health and CMV-seropositive. The chain is built from TRBV2 and TRBJ1-5, with D unclear. The sequencing input was PBMCs. The DNA of the CDR3 is TGTGCCAGCAGTGAAGGTCGTCCGGGGAATCAGCCCCAGCATTTT. This encodes CASSEGRPGNQPQHF.